This T cell receptor (beta chain) was identified during a study of tumor-infiltrating lymphocytes in oesophageal squamous cell carcinoma. TCRdb re-called the PCR reads with MiXCR, one entry per CDR3 protein. The table records more than 15,000 distinct CDR3 sequences, around half of them present only once. The germline V gene encodes CDR1 SGHAT and CDR2 FQNNGV. This CDR3 is built from 13 residues. The chain recombines TRBV11-2 with TRBJ2-4; D is perhaps TRBD2 (6 bases). Gene TRBJ2-5 matches the end of the DNA better, so the J call may be wrong. The sequence was obtained from a male donor with esophageal squamous cell carcinoma. The sequenced material came from esophageal tumor tissue. The CDR3 is CASSFSGRETQYF. CDR3 sequence (DNA): TGTGCCAGCAGCTTTAGCGGCCGGGAGACCCAGTACTTC.